A selection of T cell receptor beta chains follows, all from one sample in a study of T cell changes during pregnancy in multiple sclerosis. Generated by immunoSEQ multiplex PCR, the TCRdb table keeps only in-frame clones and is missing some. Altogether tens of thousands of clones are present, 90% to 95% being singletons, with the ten largest covering approximately 2%. The specimen comprised peripheral blood, sampled after pregnancy. Source of these receptors: a female donor with multiple sclerosis, enrolled in a pregnancy study. Each CDR3 is given without its conserved first and last residue. Fields, in order: clone size, V gene, CDR3 protein. Not all rows give a size; the values are once, few, many and, for expanded clones, a class.

clone size: -
V gene: TRBV27
CDR3 protein: ASSLKTLTGELF

clone size: -
V gene: TRBV4-3
CDR3 protein: ASSPRVGGEKLF

clone size: -
V gene: TRBV6-5
CDR3 protein: ASSYVGQGSTEAF

clone size: -
V gene: TRBV7-6
CDR3 protein: ASSLELGGVYNEQF

clone size: -
V gene: TRBV7-2
CDR3 protein: ASSDTEAF

clone size: -
V gene: TRBV5-6
CDR3 protein: ASSFPDLNTGELF

clone size: -
V gene: TRBV28
CDR3 protein: ASSPLAGGRSKNIQY

clone size: once
V gene: TRBV29-1
CDR3 protein: SVEWGLKPDTQY

clone size: -
V gene: TRBV6-5
CDR3 protein: ASRTDRERAQY

clone size: -
V gene: TRBV9
CDR3 protein: ASSPLGHEQY

clone size: -
V gene: TRBV19
CDR3 protein: ASIDRDTGELF

clone size: -
V gene: TRBV14
CDR3 protein: ASSQDPQGVSPLH

clone size: -
V gene: TRBV30
CDR3 protein: AWSVTLQGLSTDTQY

clone size: -
V gene: TRBV27
CDR3 protein: ASSLSISGANVLT

clone size: -
V gene: TRBV7-9
CDR3 protein: ASSSMEGKQY

clone size: -
V gene: TRBV11-2
CDR3 protein: ASGTSWGEPYEQY

clone size: -
V gene: TRBV2
CDR3 protein: ASSEDLGTSGISGYT

clone size: -
V gene: TRBV7-9
CDR3 protein: AIRSREETQY

clone size: -
V gene: TRBV19
CDR3 protein: ASSITERAGAF

clone size: -
V gene: TRBV27
CDR3 protein: ASSPQGAGETQY

clone size: -
V gene: TRBV6-6
CDR3 protein: ASSEIRTDTQY

clone size: -
V gene: TRBV19
CDR3 protein: ASSILQGAYNEQF

clone size: -
V gene: TRBV13
CDR3 protein: ASSLGRENSYEQY

clone size: -
V gene: TRBV18
CDR3 protein: ASSPKAGVSGNTIY

clone size: once
V gene: TRBV28
CDR3 protein: ASSLTRVYEQY

clone size: -
V gene: TRBV7-9
CDR3 protein: ASREGGLYNEQF

clone size: once
V gene: TRBV27
CDR3 protein: ASSQSGRFPGELF

clone size: -
V gene: TRBV4-1
CDR3 protein: ASSQDGQGSNQPQH

clone size: -
V gene: TRBV14
CDR3 protein: ASSPGLVYEQF

clone size: -
V gene: TRBV7-9
CDR3 protein: ASSSWTGQETQY

clone size: -
V gene: TRBV9
CDR3 protein: ASSMGLKGYEQY

clone size: -
V gene: TRBV11-2
CDR3 protein: ASSLNLRDTQY

clone size: -
V gene: TRBV2
CDR3 protein: ASSELGRGYVYGYT

clone size: -
V gene: TRBV4-1
CDR3 protein: ASSHVISSGELF

clone size: few
V gene: TRBV4-1
CDR3 protein: ASSQVGTGNTEAF

clone size: -
V gene: TRBV30
CDR3 protein: AWSVLAGLRDTGELF

clone size: -
V gene: TRBV9
CDR3 protein: ASSWGHGITDTQY

clone size: -
V gene: TRBV15
CDR3 protein: ATSRDGTSGSSLPQY

clone size: -
V gene: TRBV5-1
CDR3 protein: ASSWDRGSGYT

clone size: -
V gene: TRBV19
CDR3 protein: ASSLKTPAGQPQH

clone size: -
V gene: TRBV5-4
CDR3 protein: ASSKTYNEQF

clone size: -
V gene: TRBV29-1
CDR3 protein: SVGLTGMYQETQY

clone size: -
V gene: TRBV29-1
CDR3 protein: SVMPGDYGYT

clone size: -
V gene: TRBV30
CDR3 protein: AWSDSGNTEAF

clone size: -
V gene: TRBV14
CDR3 protein: ASSQVTSYEQY

clone size: -
V gene: TRBV5-1
CDR3 protein: ASRWTAGGSYSYNEQF

clone size: -
V gene: TRBV28
CDR3 protein: ASSLNPRLAGGYNEQF